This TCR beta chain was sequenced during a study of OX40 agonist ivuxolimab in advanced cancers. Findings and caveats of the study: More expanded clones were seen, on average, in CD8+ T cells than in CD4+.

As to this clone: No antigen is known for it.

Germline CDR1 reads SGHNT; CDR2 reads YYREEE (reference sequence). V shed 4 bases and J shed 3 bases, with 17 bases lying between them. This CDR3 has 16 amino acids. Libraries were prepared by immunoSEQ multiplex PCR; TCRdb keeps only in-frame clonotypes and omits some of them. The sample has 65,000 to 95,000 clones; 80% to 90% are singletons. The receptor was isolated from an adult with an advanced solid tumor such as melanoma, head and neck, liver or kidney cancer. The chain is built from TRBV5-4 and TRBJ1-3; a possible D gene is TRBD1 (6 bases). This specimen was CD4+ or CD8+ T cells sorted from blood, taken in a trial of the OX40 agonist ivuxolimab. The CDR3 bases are TGTGCCAGCAGCCCCGGGAGCGGGGGCAGTGGAAACACCATATATTTT. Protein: CASSPGSGGSGNTIYF.